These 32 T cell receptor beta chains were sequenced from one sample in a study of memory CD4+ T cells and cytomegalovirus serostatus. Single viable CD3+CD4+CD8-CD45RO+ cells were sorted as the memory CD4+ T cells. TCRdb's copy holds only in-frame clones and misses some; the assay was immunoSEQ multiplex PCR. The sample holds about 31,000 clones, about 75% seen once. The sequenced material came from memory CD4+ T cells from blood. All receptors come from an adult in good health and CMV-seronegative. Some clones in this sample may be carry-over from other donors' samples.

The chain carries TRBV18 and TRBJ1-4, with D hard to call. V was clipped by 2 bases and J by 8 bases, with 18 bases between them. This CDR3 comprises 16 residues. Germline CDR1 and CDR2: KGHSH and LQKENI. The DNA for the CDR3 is TGTGCCAGCTCACCAAACGGACCGAGCTTTGGGGAAAAACTGTTTTTT. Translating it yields CASSPNGPSFGEKLFF.

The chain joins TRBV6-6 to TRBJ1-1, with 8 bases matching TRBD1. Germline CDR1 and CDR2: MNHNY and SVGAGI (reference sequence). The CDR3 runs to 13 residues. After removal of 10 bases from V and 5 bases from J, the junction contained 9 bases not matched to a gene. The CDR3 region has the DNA TGTGCCATGAAGACAGGGGCGTTTACTGAAGCTTTCTTT. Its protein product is CAMKTGAFTEAFF.

The chain's CDR3 is CASSLQGGRSDTQYF. The CDR3 DNA sequence: TGTGCCAGCAGTTTACAGGGGGGGCGTTCAGATACGCAGTATTTT. The chain combines TRBV27 with TRBJ2-3; the D call may be TRBD1 or TRBD2 (7 bases each). The CDR3 totals 15 residues. Germline assignment: CDR1 MNHEY and CDR2 SMNVEV (reference sequence). V lost 2 bases and J lost 4, with 13 bases in between.

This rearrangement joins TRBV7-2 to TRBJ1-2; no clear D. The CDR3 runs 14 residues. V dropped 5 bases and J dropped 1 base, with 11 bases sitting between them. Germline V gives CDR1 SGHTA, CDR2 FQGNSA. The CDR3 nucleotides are TGTGCCAGCAGCCGTGGAAGGATTAACTATGGCTACACCTTC. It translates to CASSRGRINYGYTF.

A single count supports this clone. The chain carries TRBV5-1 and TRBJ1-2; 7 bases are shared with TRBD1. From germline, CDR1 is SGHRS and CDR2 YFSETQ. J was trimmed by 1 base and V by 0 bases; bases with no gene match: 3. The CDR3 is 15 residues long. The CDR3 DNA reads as TGCGCCAGCAGCTTGGGACAGGGAGTTAACTATGGCTACACCTTC. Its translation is CASSLGQGVNYGYTF. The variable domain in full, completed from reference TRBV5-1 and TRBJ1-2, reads KAGVTQTPRYLIKTRGQQVTLSCSPISGHRSVSWYQQTPGQGLQFLFEYFSETQRNKGNFPGRFSGRQFSNSRSEMNVSTLELGDSALYLCASSLGQGVNYGYTFGSGTRLTVV.

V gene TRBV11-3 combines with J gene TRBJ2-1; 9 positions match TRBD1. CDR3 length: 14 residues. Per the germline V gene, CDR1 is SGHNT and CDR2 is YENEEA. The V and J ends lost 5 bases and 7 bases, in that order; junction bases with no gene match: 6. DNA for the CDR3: TGTGCCAGCAGCCGGGACAGGGAGAGGAATGAGCAGTTCTTC. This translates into CASSRDRERNEQFF.

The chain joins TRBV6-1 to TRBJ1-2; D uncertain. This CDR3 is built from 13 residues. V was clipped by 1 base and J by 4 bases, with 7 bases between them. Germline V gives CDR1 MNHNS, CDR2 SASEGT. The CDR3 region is CASSEGVSYGYTF. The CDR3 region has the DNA TGTGCCAGCAGTGAAGGGGTCAGCTATGGCTACACCTTC.

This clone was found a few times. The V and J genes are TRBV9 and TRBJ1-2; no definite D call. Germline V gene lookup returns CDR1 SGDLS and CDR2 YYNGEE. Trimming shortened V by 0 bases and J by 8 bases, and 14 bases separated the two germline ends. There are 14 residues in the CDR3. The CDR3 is CASSVGGIGRGYTF. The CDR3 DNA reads TGTGCCAGCAGCGTAGGTGGCATAGGACGAGGCTACACCTTC.

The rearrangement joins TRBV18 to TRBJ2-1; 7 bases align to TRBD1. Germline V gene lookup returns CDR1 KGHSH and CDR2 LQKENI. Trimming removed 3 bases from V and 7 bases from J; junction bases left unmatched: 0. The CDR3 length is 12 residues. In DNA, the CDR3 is TGTGCCAGCTCACCGGGACAGAATGAGCAGTTCTTC. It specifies CASSPGQNEQFF.

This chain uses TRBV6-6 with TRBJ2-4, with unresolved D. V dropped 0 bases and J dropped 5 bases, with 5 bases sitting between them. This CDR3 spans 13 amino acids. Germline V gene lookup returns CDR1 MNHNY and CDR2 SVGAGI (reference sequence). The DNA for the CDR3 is TGTGCCAGCAGTTACTCGGCAGAAAACATTCAGTACTTC. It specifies CASSYSAENIQYF.

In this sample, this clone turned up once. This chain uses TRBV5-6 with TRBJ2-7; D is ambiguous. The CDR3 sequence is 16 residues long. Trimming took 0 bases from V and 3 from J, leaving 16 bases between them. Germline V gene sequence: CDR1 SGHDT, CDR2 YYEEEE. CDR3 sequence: CASSLGPTIRDYEQYF. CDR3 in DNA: TGTGCCAGCAGCTTGGGCCCAACTATTAGAGACTACGAGCAGTACTTC.

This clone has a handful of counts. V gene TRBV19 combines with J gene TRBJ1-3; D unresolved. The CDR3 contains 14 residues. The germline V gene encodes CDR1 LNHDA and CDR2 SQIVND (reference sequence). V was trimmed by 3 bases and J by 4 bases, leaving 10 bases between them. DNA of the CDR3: TGTGCCAGTAGTATGTCGAAGACCGGAAACACCATATATTTT. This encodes CASSMSKTGNTIYF.

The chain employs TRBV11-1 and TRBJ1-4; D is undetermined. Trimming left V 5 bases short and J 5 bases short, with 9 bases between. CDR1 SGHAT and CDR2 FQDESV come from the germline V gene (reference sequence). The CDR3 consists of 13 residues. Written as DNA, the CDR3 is TGTGCCAGCAGCCGCGACGGGAATGAAAAACTGTTTTTT. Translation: CASSRDGNEKLFF.

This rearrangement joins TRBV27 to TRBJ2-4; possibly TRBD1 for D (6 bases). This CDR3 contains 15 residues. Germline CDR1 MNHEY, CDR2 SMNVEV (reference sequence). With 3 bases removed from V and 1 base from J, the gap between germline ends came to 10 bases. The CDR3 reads CASSFGTGAKNIQYF. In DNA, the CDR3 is TGTGCCAGCAGTTTCGGCACAGGGGCCAAAAACATTCAGTACTTC.

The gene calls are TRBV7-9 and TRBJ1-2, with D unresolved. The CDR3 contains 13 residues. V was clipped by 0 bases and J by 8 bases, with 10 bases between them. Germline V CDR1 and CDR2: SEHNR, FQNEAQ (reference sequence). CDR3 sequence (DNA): TGTGCCAGCAGCTTAGCGGGAACCAGCGGCTACACCTTC. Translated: CASSLAGTSGYTF.

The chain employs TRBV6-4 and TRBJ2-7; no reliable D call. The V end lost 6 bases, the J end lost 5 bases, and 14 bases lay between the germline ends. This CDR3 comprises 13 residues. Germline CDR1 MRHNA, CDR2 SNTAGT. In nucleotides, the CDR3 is TGTGCCAGCAGCCCAACGGGTGGGGACGAGCAGTACTTC. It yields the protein CASSPTGGDEQYF.

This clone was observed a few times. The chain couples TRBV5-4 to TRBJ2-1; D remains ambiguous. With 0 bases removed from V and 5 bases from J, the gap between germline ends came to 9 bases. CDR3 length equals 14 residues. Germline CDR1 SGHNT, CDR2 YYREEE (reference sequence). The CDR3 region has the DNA TGTGCCAGCAGCTTGGAACGGAAAGACAATGAGCAGTTCTTC. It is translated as CASSLERKDNEQFF.

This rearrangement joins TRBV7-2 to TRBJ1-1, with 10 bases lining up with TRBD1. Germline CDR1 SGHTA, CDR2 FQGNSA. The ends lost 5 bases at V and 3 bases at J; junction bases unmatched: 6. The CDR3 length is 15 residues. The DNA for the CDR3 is TGTGCCAGCAGCACCGGACAGGGGGGCTACACTGAAGCTTTCTTT. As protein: CASSTGQGGYTEAFF.

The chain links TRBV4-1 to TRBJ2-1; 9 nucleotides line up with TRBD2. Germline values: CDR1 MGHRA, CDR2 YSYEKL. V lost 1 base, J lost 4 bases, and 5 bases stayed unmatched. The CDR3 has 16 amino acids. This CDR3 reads CASSQVLSGGYNEQFF. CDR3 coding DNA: TGCGCCAGCAGCCAAGTGTTAAGCGGGGGGTACAATGAGCAGTTCTTC.

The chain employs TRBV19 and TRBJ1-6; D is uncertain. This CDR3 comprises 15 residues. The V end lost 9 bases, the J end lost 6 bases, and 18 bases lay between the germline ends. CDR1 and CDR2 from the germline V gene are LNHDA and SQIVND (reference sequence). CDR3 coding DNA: TGTGCCAGCCTTAAATCCGGGATTGGTAATTCACCCCTCCACTTT. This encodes CASLKSGIGNSPLHF.

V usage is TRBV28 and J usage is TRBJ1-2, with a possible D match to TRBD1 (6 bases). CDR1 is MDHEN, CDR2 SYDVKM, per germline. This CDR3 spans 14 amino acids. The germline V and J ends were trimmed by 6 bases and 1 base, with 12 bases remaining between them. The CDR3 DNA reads TGTGCCAGCAGCGGGACACCTGATAACTATGGCTACACCTTC. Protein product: CASSGTPDNYGYTF.

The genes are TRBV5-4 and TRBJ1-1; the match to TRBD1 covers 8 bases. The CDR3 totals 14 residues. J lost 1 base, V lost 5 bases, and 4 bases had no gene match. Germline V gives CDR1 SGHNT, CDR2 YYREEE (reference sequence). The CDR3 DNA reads TGTGCCAGCAGTCCCGGGACAGGGAACACTGAAGCTTTCTTT. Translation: CASSPGTGNTEAFF.

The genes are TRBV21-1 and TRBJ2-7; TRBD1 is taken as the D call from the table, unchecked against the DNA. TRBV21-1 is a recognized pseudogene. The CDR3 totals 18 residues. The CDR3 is CASTKGRTGPSDTYEQYF. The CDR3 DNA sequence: TGTGCCAGCACCAAGGGCCGGACAGGACCCTCAGATACCTACGAGCAGTACTTC.

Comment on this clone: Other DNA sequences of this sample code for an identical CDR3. The CDR3 coding sequence is TGTGCCAGCAGACTAGCGGGGGACCACGGGGAGCTGTTTTTT. Encoded protein: CASRLAGDHGELFF. The genes are TRBV6-4 and TRBJ2-2; 11 bases are shared with TRBD2. The CDR3 runs to 14 residues. Germline CDR1 reads MRHNA; CDR2 reads SNTAGT. V dropped 6 bases and J dropped 7; count of bases not matched to a gene: 4.

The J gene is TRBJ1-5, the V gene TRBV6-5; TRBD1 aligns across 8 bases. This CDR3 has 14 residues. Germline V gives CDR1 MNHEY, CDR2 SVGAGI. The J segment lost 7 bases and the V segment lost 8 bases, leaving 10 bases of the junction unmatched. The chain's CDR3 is CASCADRGGQPQHF. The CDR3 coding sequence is TGTGCCAGCTGTGCTGACAGGGGTGGGCAGCCCCAGCATTTT.

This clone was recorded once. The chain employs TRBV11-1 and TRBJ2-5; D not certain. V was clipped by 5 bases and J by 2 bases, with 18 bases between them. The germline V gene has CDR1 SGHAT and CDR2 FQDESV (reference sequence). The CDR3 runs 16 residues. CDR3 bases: TGTGCCAGCAGCCGAACGTCGGGTGGCCAACAAGAGACCCAGTACTTC. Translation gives CASSRTSGGQQETQYF. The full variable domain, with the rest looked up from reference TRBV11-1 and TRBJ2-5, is EAEVAQSPRYKITEKSQAVAFWCDPISGHATLYWYRQILGQGPELLVQFQDESVVDDSQLPKDRFSAERLKGVDSTLKIQPAELGDSAMYLCASSRTSGGQQETQYFGPGTRLLVL.

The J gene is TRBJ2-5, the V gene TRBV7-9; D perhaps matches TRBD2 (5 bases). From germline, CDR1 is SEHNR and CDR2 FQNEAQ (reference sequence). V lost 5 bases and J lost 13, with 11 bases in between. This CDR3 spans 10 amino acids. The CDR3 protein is CASSPDRGYF. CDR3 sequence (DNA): TGTGCCAGCAGCCCGGATCGGGGGTACTTC.

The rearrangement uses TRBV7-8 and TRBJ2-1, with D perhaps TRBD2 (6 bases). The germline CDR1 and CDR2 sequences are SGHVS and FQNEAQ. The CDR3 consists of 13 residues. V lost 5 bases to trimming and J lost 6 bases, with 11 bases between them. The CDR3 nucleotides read TGTGCCAGCAGCCCGCTAGCGCCCAATGAGCAGTTCTTC. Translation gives CASSPLAPNEQFF.

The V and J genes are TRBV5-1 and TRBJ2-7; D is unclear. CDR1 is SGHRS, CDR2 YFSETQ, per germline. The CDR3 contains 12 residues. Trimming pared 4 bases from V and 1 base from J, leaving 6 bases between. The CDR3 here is CASSLPSYEQYF. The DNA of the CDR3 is TGCGCCAGCAGCCTTCCTTCCTACGAGCAGTACTTC.

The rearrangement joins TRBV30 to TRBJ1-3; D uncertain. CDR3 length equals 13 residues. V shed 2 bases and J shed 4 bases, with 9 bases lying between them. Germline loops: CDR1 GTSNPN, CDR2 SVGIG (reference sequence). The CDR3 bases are TGTGCCTGGAGTCAACAGTACGGAAACACCATATATTTT. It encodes CAWSQQYGNTIYF.

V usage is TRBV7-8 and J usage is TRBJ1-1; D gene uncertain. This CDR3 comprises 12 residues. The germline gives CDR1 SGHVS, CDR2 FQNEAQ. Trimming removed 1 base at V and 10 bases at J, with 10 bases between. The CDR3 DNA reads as TGTGCCAGCAGCTTAGTGGCCGCTAGAGCTTTCTTT. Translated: CASSLVAARAFF.

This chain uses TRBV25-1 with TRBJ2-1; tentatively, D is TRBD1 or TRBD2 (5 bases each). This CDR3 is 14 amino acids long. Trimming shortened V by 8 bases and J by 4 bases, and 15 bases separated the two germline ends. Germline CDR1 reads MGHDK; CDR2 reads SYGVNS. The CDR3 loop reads CASQPGGPYNEQFF. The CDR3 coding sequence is TGTGCCAGCCAACCTGGGGGACCATACAATGAGCAGTTCTTC. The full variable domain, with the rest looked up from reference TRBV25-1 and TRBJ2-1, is EADIYQTPRYLVIGTGKKITLECSQTMGHDKMYWYQQDPGMELHLIHYSYGVNSTEKGDLSSESTVSRIRTEHFPLTLESARPSHTSQYLCASQPGGPYNEQFFGPGTRLTVL.